This is a list of T cell receptor beta chains from one sample in a study of T cells after yellow fever vaccination. MiXCR, run by TCRdb on the 5' RACE reads, gives a single entry per CDR3 protein. This sample carries around 330,000 distinct CDR3 sequences, about 3.5% of them seen once, and the ten largest clones take roughly a quarter. Sequenced material: PBMCs, taken on the day of the yellow fever booster vaccination. These TCRs come from a man between 18 and 29 years old who received the YFV17D yellow fever vaccine. The CDR3 runs from the conserved cysteine through the conserved F or W. Each record gives: J gene, V gene, D gene, clone size, CDR3 DNA, CDR3 protein. D genes are given only for firm matches. Clone size is stated in some rows and not others, as once, few, many or a class when expanded.

J: TRBJ2-5; V: TRBV20-1; D: NA; size: many; DNA: TGCAGTGCTAGAGTCATGATAGGGAAAGAGACCCAGTACTTC; CDR3: CSARVMIGKETQYF
J: TRBJ1-4; V: TRBV7-2; D: NA; size: few; DNA: TGTGCCAGCAGCCCACCGGGACGGAGGAAAGGACTGTTTTTT; CDR3: CASSPPGRRKGLFF
J: TRBJ2-3; V: TRBV7-7; D: TRBD1; size: many; DNA: TGTGCTAGCAGCCCCGGGACAGCAGATACGCAGTATTTT; CDR3: CASSPGTADTQYF
J: TRBJ2-5; V: TRBV5-1; D: NA; size: NA; DNA: TGCGCCAGCAGCTTGGTTGGGGGGGGCGGCGAGACCCAGTACTTC; CDR3: CASSLVGGGGETQYF
J: TRBJ2-1; V: TRBV24-1; D: TRBD1; size: NA; DNA: TGTGCCACCAGTGACCTGGGACAGGGGGTAAATGAGCAGTTCTTC; CDR3: CATSDLGQGVNEQFF
J: TRBJ2-5; V: TRBV18; D: TRBD1; size: few; DNA: TGTGCCAGCTCACCCCCGGGACAGGGGAGAGAGACCCAGTACTTC; CDR3: CASSPPGQGRETQYF
J: TRBJ1-6; V: TRBV7-2; D: NA; size: many; DNA: TGTGCCAGCACCGAACAGGGAAGAAGTAATTCACCCCTCCACTTT; CDR3: CASTEQGRSNSPLHF
J: TRBJ1-5; V: TRBV7-9; D: NA; size: few; DNA: TGTGCCAGCAGCCGAACCAATTCACAGGGCAATCAGCCCCAGCATTTT; CDR3: CASSRTNSQGNQPQHF
J: TRBJ2-1; V: TRBV6-6; D: NA; size: many; DNA: TGTGCCCACGCTGACATTTCTTACAATGAGCAGTTCTTC; CDR3: CAHADISYNEQFF
J: TRBJ2-1; V: TRBV7-8; D: TRBD2; size: many; DNA: TGTGCCAGCAGGTTAAACCTAGCGGGAGTAGCGAGTAATAATGAGCAGTTCTTC; CDR3: CASRLNLAGVASNNEQFF
J: TRBJ2-2; V: TRBV11-3; D: NA; size: few; DNA: TGTGCCAGCAGCTTATTTGGAGCCGGGACCGGGGAGCTGTTTTTT; CDR3: CASSLFGAGTGELFF
J: TRBJ2-4; V: TRBV7-2; D: TRBD2; size: NA; DNA: TGTGCCAGCAGCTTAGCCCAGCGGGGGGAGACCAAAAACATTCAGTACTTC; CDR3: CASSLAQRGETKNIQYF
J: TRBJ1-1; V: TRBV5-1; D: NA; size: NA; DNA: TGCGCCAGCAGCTTGGCCATTGTATGGAGGGCGGACACTGAAGCTTTCTTT; CDR3: CASSLAIVWRADTEAFF
J: TRBJ2-5; V: TRBV5-1; D: TRBD2; size: NA; DNA: TGCGCCAGCAACCTTGGGTCTAGCGGGGGGTCGCAGTACTTC; CDR3: CASNLGSSGGSQYF
J: TRBJ2-7; V: TRBV5-6; D: TRBD1; size: few; DNA: TGTGCCAGCAGCGCTACAGGGGGCGACGAGCAGTACTTC; CDR3: CASSATGGDEQYF
J: TRBJ2-3; V: TRBV7-2; D: TRBD2; size: NA; DNA: TGTGCCAGCACCCTTCGGAAGCGGGGGTGGTCAGATACGCAGTATTTT; CDR3: CASTLRKRGWSDTQYF
J: TRBJ2-4; V: TRBV12-3/TRBV12-4; D: NA; size: many; DNA: TGTGCCAGCAGCCGACAGGTACAGGGCATTCAGTACTTC; CDR3: CASSRQVQGIQYF
J: TRBJ2-5; V: TRBV6-5; D: TRBD1; size: many; DNA: TGTGCCAGCTACAGGGACAGGGGAGAGACCCAGTACTTC; CDR3: CASYRDRGETQYF
J: TRBJ1-2; V: TRBV5-5; D: NA; size: NA; DNA: TGTGCCAGCAGTTGGACTCCACAGGAAAACTATGGCTACACCTTC; CDR3: CASSWTPQENYGYTF
J: TRBJ2-1; V: TRBV5-4; D: NA; size: few; DNA: TGTGCCAGCAGCTTCAACAGGGCCTTTGAGCAGTTCTTC; CDR3: CASSFNRAFEQFF
J: TRBJ2-1; V: TRBV4-3; D: NA; size: few; DNA: TGCGCCAGCAGCCAAGCAATAGGGCCAACCTACAATGAGCAGTTCTTC; CDR3: CASSQAIGPTYNEQFF
J: TRBJ1-1; V: TRBV7-9; D: NA; size: many; DNA: TGTGCCAGCAGCTTTCTACTGGGGCCCACTGAAGCTTTCTTT; CDR3: CASSFLLGPTEAFF
J: TRBJ1-2; V: TRBV12-3/TRBV12-4; D: NA; size: many; DNA: TGTGCCAGCAGTTTATCAGGAACCTATGGCTACACCTTC; CDR3: CASSLSGTYGYTF
J: TRBJ2-1; V: TRBV5-1; D: TRBD1; size: few; DNA: TGCGCCAGCAGCTTTCACAGGGGAGAAGCCTACAATGAGCAGTTCTTC; CDR3: CASSFHRGEAYNEQFF
J: TRBJ2-1; V: TRBV7-2; D: TRBD2; size: many; DNA: TGTGCCAGCAGCCTGAGCGGGGGGCTTGACAATGAGCAGTTCTTC; CDR3: CASSLSGGLDNEQFF
J: TRBJ1-2; V: TRBV6-2/TRBV6-3; D: NA; size: NA; DNA: TGTGCCAGCACCCACCCAGGGATGGACTATGGCTACACCTTC; CDR3: CASTHPGMDYGYTF
J: TRBJ2-1; V: TRBV5-4; D: NA; size: few; DNA: TGTGCCAGCTTGGAGGCAGTTAATGAGCAGTTCTTC; CDR3: CASLEAVNEQFF
J: TRBJ2-3; V: TRBV7-7; D: TRBD2; size: many; DNA: TGTGCTAGCAGCTTACGGAGAGCTAGCGGGGGTCCCGCAGATACGCAGTATTTT; CDR3: CASSLRRASGGPADTQYF
J: TRBJ1-6; V: TRBV28; D: TRBD1; size: few; DNA: TGTGCCAGCAGTTGGGGCAGGGGGCCGCGAAATTCACCCCTCCACTTT; CDR3: CASSWGRGPRNSPLHF
J: TRBJ1-5; V: TRBV4-1; D: TRBD1; size: few; DNA: TGCGCCAGCAGCCCACTACAGGGGCAGCGCAATCAGCCCCAGCATTTT; CDR3: CASSPLQGQRNQPQHF
J: TRBJ2-5; V: TRBV20-1; D: NA; size: NA; DNA: TGCAGTGCTAGAGCTATGCATCAAGAGACCCAGTACTTC; CDR3: CSARAMHQETQYF
J: TRBJ1-5; V: TRBV15; D: NA; size: NA; DNA: TGTGCCACCAGCCGCTCCGCCGGGGCACGGCAGCCCCAGCATTTT; CDR3: CATSRSAGARQPQHF
J: TRBJ1-2; V: TRBV5-1; D: NA; size: few; DNA: TGCGCCAGCAGCCCCGCGGCGGGCTGGGGCTATGGCTACACCTTC; CDR3: CASSPAAGWGYGYTF
J: TRBJ1-6; V: TRBV27; D: TRBD1; size: many; DNA: TGTGCCAGCAGTTGGGACAGCTCCTATAATTCACCCCTCCACTTT; CDR3: CASSWDSSYNSPLHF
J: TRBJ2-3; V: TRBV11-2; D: TRBD2; size: many; DNA: TGTGCCAGCAGCTTGGGGAGGGGAGATACGCAGTATTTT; CDR3: CASSLGRGDTQYF
J: TRBJ2-5; V: TRBV6-5; D: NA; size: many; DNA: TGTGCCAGCAGTTCCCCTCCGGGAGAAGAGACCCAGTACTTC; CDR3: CASSSPPGEETQYF
J: TRBJ2-5; V: TRBV18; D: NA; size: many; DNA: TGTGCCAGCTCGCCCTCAGGGACCCAAGAGACCCAGTACTTC; CDR3: CASSPSGTQETQYF
J: TRBJ2-3; V: TRBV5-1; D: NA; size: NA; DNA: TGCGCCAGCAGCCGGGCGGGGCAGACTCCTACAGATACGCAGTATTTT; CDR3: CASSRAGQTPTDTQYF
J: TRBJ2-3; V: TRBV28; D: TRBD2; size: many; DNA: TGTGCCAGCAGACCTCGGACTAGCGGGGGAGATACGCAGTATTTT; CDR3: CASRPRTSGGDTQYF
J: TRBJ1-5; V: TRBV20-1; D: TRBD1; size: NA; DNA: TGCAGTGCTAGACAGGGGGCTCGGGGTGGTATGAGCAATCAGCCCCAGCATTTT; CDR3: CSARQGARGGMSNQPQHF
J: TRBJ1-1; V: TRBV10-3; D: NA; size: many; DNA: TGTGCCATCAGTGACCAACAGGGCCGCACTGAAGCTTTCTTT; CDR3: CAISDQQGRTEAFF
J: TRBJ1-2; V: TRBV7-2; D: NA; size: many; DNA: TGTGCCAGCAGCACCTATCCCCCGACGACTGGCTACACCTTC; CDR3: CASSTYPPTTGYTF
J: TRBJ1-1; V: TRBV29-1; D: NA; size: NA; DNA: TGCAGCGGAACGGGGGGGTTTATTACCACTGAAGCTTTCTTT; CDR3: CSGTGGFITTEAFF
J: TRBJ2-1; V: TRBV11-2; D: NA; size: few; DNA: TGTGCCAGCAGCTTACCGGGGCCCTCCTACAATGAGCAGTTCTTC; CDR3: CASSLPGPSYNEQFF
J: TRBJ1-6; V: TRBV7-9; D: NA; size: NA; DNA: TGTGCCAGCAGCTTAGGGGTGACCAATTCACCCCTCCACTTT; CDR3: CASSLGVTNSPLHF
J: TRBJ2-1; V: TRBV7-2; D: TRBD2; size: few; DNA: TGTGCCAGCAGCGCCCTGGGGACTAGCAGTGAGCAGTTCTTC; CDR3: CASSALGTSSEQFF
J: TRBJ2-3; V: TRBV7-9; D: NA; size: many; DNA: TGTGCCAGCAGCTCGGACTCTAGCACAGATACGCAGTATTTT; CDR3: CASSSDSSTDTQYF
J: TRBJ2-2; V: TRBV30; D: NA; size: few; DNA: TGTGCCTGGAATGGGGGCGGAACCGGGGAGCTGTTTTTT; CDR3: CAWNGGGTGELFF
J: TRBJ1-5; V: TRBV6-5; D: TRBD1; size: NA; DNA: TGTGCCAGCAGTTACTCGACAGGGAGCAATCAGCCCCAGCATTTT; CDR3: CASSYSTGSNQPQHF
J: TRBJ1-2; V: TRBV6-2/TRBV6-3; D: NA; size: few; DNA: TGTGCCAGCAGCTACAGGGAAGATGGCTACACCTTC; CDR3: CASSYREDGYTF
J: TRBJ2-1; V: TRBV20-1; D: NA; size: few; DNA: TGCAGTGCCCTCGATCGAGGGTTCCCAAACGTCAATGAGCAGTTCTTC; CDR3: CSALDRGFPNVNEQFF
J: TRBJ1-5; V: TRBV15; D: NA; size: many; DNA: TGTGCCACCAGCAGAGATTTGCGGGCTCAGCCCCAGCATTTT; CDR3: CATSRDLRAQPQHF